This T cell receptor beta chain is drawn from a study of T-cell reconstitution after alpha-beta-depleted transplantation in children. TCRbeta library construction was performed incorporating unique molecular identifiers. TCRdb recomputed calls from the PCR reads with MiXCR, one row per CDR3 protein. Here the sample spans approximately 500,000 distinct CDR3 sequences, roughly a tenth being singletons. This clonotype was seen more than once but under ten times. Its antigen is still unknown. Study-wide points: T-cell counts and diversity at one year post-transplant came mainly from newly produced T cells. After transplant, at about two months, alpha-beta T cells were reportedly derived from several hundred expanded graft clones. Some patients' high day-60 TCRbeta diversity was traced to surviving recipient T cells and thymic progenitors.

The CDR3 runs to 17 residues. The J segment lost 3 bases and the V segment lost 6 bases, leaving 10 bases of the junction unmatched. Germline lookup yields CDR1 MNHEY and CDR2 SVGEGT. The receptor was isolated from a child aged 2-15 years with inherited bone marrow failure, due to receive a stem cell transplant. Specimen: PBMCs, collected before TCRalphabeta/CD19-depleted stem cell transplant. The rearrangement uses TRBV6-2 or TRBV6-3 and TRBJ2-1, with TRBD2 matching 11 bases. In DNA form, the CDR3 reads TGTGCCAGCAGCCGTTCGACTAGCGGGGTTGTCTACAATGAGCAGTTCTTC. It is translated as CASSRSTSGVVYNEQFF.